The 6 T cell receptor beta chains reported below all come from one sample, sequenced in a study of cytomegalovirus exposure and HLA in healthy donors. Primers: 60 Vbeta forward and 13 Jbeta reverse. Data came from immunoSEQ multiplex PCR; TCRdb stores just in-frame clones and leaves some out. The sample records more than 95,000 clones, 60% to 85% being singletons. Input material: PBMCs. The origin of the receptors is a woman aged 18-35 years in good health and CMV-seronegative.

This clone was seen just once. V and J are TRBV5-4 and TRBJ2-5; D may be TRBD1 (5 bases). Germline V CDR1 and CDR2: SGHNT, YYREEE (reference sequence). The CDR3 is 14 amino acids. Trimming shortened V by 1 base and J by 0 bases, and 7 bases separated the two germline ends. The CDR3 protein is CASSLRRDQETQYF. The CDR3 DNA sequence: TGTGCCAGCAGCTTGCGCAGGGACCAAGAGACCCAGTACTTC.

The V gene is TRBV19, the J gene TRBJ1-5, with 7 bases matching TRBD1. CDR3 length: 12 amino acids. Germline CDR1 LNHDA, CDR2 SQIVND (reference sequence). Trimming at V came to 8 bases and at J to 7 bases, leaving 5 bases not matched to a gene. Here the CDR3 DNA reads TGTGCCAGTGGGGACAGAACACAGCCCCAGCATTTT. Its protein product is CASGDRTQPQHF.

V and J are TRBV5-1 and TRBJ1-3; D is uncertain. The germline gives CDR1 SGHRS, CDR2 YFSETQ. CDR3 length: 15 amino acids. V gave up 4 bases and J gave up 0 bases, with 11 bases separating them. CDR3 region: CASSPDSSSGNTIYF. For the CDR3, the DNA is TGCGCCAGCAGCCCCGACTCGAGCTCTGGAAACACCATATATTTT.

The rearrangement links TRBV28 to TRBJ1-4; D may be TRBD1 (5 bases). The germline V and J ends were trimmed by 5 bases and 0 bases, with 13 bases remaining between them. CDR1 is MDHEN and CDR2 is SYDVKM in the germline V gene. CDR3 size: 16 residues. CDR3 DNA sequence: TGTGCCAGCAGTCCAGGGTATGGTTCAACTAATGAAAAACTGTTTTTT. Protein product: CASSPGYGSTNEKLFF.

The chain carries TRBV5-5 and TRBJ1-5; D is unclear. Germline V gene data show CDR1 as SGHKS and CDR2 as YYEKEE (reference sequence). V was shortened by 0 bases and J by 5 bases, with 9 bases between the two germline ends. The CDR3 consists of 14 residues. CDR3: CASSLEPDYQPQHF. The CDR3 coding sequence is TGTGCCAGCAGCTTGGAGCCCGATTATCAGCCCCAGCATTTT.

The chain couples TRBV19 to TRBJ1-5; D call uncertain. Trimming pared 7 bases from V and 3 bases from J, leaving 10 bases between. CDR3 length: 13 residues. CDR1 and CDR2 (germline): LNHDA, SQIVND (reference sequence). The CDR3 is CASTPFPNQPQHF. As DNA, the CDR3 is TGTGCCAGTACTCCCTTTCCCAATCAGCCCCAGCATTTT. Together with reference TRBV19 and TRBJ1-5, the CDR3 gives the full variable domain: DGGITQSPKYLFRKEGQNVTLSCEQNLNHDAMYWYRQDPGQGLRLIYYSQIVNDFQKGDIAEGYSVSREKKESFPLTVTSAQKNPTAFYLCASTPFPNQPQHFGDGTRLSIL.